This entry is about one T cell receptor (beta chain). Its specificity is unknown. V was clipped by 3 bases and J by 8 bases, with 16 bases between them. Germline V CDR1 and CDR2: LNHNV, YYDKDF (reference sequence). The CDR3 contains 15 residues. This entry belongs to a study of cytomegalovirus exposure and HLA in healthy donors. Overall study context: Roughly 180 million T cells yielded 100 million or so unique TCR beta sequences, as an earlier analysis found.

Samples came from healthy bone marrow donors. Findings and limits, study-wide: Rare sequences made up most TCRs, while some public TCRs were found in many donors.

A multiplex PCR was run with 60 Vbeta primers and 13 Jbeta primers. Method: immunoSEQ multiplex PCR; TCRdb's copy keeps in-frame clones and lacks some. Here the sample spans approximately 110,000 clones, less than 20% being singletons. The chain couples TRBV15 to TRBJ1-4; D is ambiguous. This TCR was sampled from a woman aged 18-29 years in good health and CMV-seronegative. Sample: PBMCs. The CDR3 nucleotides read TGTGCCACCAGCAGCGCTCGTCGTCCGGGGGAAAAACTGTTTTTT. This translates into CATSSARRPGEKLFF.